Below are 17 T cell receptor beta chains sequenced from a single sample in a study of shared clonotypes between healthy human individuals. Some clones are missing from TCRdb's copy, which holds only in-frame ones; the method was immunoSEQ multiplex PCR. The sample has roughly 1,800,000 clones; over 85% are singletons. CD45RO negativity and positive selection for CCR7 defined naive CD8 cells, a population that excluded terminally differentiated effector memory CD45RA+ cells. The sequenced sample consisted of naive CD8+ T cells sorted from blood. All receptors come from a man between 18 and 35 years old in good health.

This sequence joins TRBV10-3 and TRBJ2-7, with 7 bases identical to TRBD1. The trim removed 0 bases at V and 5 bases at J, leaving 7 bases unmatched. Germline CDR1 reads ENHRY; CDR2 reads SYGVKD. There are 15 residues in the CDR3. DNA for the CDR3: TGTGCCATCAGTGAGTCCCAGACAGGGTGGGACGAGCAGTACTTC. Translated, it gives CAISESQTGWDEQYF.

CDR3 loop: CASSSKTSGSYEQYF. In DNA, the CDR3 is TGTGCCAGCAGTTCGAAGACTAGCGGGAGCTACGAGCAGTACTTC. V and J are TRBV27 and TRBJ2-7; 12 bases agree with TRBD2. V lost 4 bases to trimming and J lost 3 bases; unmatched junction nucleotides: 4. Germline V gene lookup returns CDR1 MNHEY and CDR2 SMNVEV (reference sequence). This CDR3 region has 15 residues.

The CDR3 nucleotides read TGTGCCAGCAGTCCGCTGACTAGCTCCCAAGAGACCCAGTACTTC. Residues: CASSPLTSSQETQYF. The V gene is TRBV2, the J gene TRBJ2-5; TRBD2 matches 7 bases. The CDR3 totals 15 residues. V was clipped by 5 bases and J by 1 base; unmatched bases: 7. CDR1 and CDR2 from the germline V gene are SNHLY and FYNNEI.

This chain links TRBV6-5 with TRBJ2-4, with D possibly TRBD1 on 6 matching bases. V shed 6 bases and J shed 1 base, with 13 bases lying between them. The germline CDR1 and CDR2 sequences are MNHEY and SVGAGI. There are 15 residues in the CDR3. CDR3 loop: CASSKFTGAKNIQYF. The CDR3 coding sequence is TGTGCCAGCAGCAAATTCACAGGGGCCAAAAACATTCAGTACTTC.

The chain links TRBV7-9 to TRBJ1-6; tentatively, D is TRBD1 (5 bases). The CDR3 loop spans 15 amino acids. The germline CDR1 and CDR2 sequences are SEHNR and FQNEAQ (reference sequence). V lost 3 bases and J 9 bases, leaving 15 bases between the germline ends. The CDR3 region is CASSLFQGLGSPLHF. The DNA of the CDR3 is TGTGCCAGCAGCTTGTTTCAGGGCCTTGGTTCACCCCTCCACTTT.

The chain uses TRBV4-3 and TRBJ1-5; D gene unclear. V dropped 1 base and J dropped 2 bases, with 9 bases sitting between them. The CDR3 has 15 residues. CDR1 LGHNA and CDR2 YSLEER come from the germline V gene. This CDR3 is CASSQGVVGNQPQHF. The CDR3, as DNA: TGCGCCAGCAGCCAAGGGGTTGTGGGCAATCAGCCCCAGCATTTT.

The chain uses TRBV29-1 and TRBJ2-7; 7 bases map to TRBD1. The CDR3 is 14 amino acids. The V gene end was trimmed by 4 bases and the J gene end by 5 bases; junction bases not matched to a gene: 11. Germline V CDR1 and CDR2: SQVTM, ANQGSEA. CDR3 protein: CSVVRSTGLDEQYF. The DNA for the CDR3 is TGCAGCGTTGTACGATCGACAGGGCTAGACGAGCAGTACTTC.

The J gene is TRBJ2-1, the V gene TRBV7-2, with D possibly TRBD1 on 5 matching bases. Trimming left V 4 bases short and J 0 bases short, with 10 bases between. Germline V gene data show CDR1 as SGHTA and CDR2 as FQGNSA. The CDR3 runs 15 residues. In nucleotides, the CDR3 is TGTGCCAGCAGCTCGACAGCTATCTCCTACAATGAGCAGTTCTTC. Protein product: CASSSTAISYNEQFF. The full variable domain, completed using reference TRBV7-2 and TRBJ2-1, is GAGVSQSPSNKVTEKGKDVELRCDPISGHTALYWYRQSLGQGLEFLIYFQGNSAPDKSGLPSDRFSAERTGGSVSTLTIQRTQQEDSAVYLCASSSTAISYNEQFFGPGTRLTVL.

The V and J genes are TRBV7-9 and TRBJ2-5; 8 nucleotides match TRBD1. The germline CDR1 and CDR2 sequences are SEHNR and FQNEAQ (reference sequence). Trimming cost V 5 bases and J 5 bases; bases outside gene matches: 4. This CDR3 has 13 amino acids. The CDR3 DNA sequence: TGTGCCAGCAGCCGGACAGGGCCGGAGACCCAGTACTTC. Translating it yields CASSRTGPETQYF. Complete variable domain (other parts from reference TRBV7-9 and TRBJ2-5): DTGVSQNPRHKITKRGQNVTFRCDPISEHNRLYWYRQTLGQGPEFLTYFQNEAQLEKSRLLSDRFSAERPKGSFSTLEIQRTEQGDSAMYLCASSRTGPETQYFGPGTRLLVL.

The chain links TRBV11-2 to TRBJ1-2; no clear D gene. The CDR3 length is 14 residues. Germline V CDR1 and CDR2: SGHAT, FQNNGV. V shed 0 bases and J shed 2 bases, with 7 bases lying between them. CDR3 coding DNA: TGTGCCAGCAGCTTAGATCCGGGGAACTATGGCTACACCTTC. It is translated as CASSLDPGNYGYTF.

A word on this clone: Different DNA sequences within this sample yield the same CDR3. The chain joins TRBV10-1 to TRBJ2-3; D unresolved. Looked up from germline, CDR1 is WNHNN and CDR2 is SYGVQD (reference sequence). The CDR3 sequence is 14 residues long. The V end was cut by 0 bases, the J end by 4 bases, with 8 bases between. The CDR3 nucleotides read TGCGCCAGCAGTGAGTCGCGGCTATCAGATACGCAGTATTTT. Translating it yields CASSESRLSDTQYF.

The table lists this clone with a count of one. The chain carries TRBV10-2 and TRBJ1-6; D perhaps matches TRBD1 (5 bases). CDR1 is WSHSY and CDR2 is SAAADI in the germline V gene. The CDR3 is 15 residues long. V was cut by 2 bases and J by 8 bases, with 13 bases left in between. The CDR3 DNA is TGCGCCAGCAGTGAGCCCGGGACCAAGGATTCACCCCTCCACTTT. It translates to CASSEPGTKDSPLHF.

The gene calls are TRBV5-6 and TRBJ2-1, with D unresolved. The CDR3 is 11 amino acids. The germline gives CDR1 SGHDT, CDR2 YYEEEE. Deletions cut 2 bases from V and 7 bases from J, with 4 bases between. CDR3 sequence reads: CASSFRNEQFF. The CDR3 DNA reads as TGTGCCAGCAGCTTCAGGAATGAGCAGTTCTTC.

The chain uses TRBV27 and TRBJ2-3, with 12 bases that match TRBD2. The CDR3 contains 16 residues. Per the germline V gene, CDR1 is MNHEY and CDR2 is SMNVEV (reference sequence). V lost 5 bases to trimming and J lost 4 bases; unmatched junction nucleotides: 7. The CDR3, as DNA: TGTGCCAGCAGTCCGACCCCTAGCGGGGGGGCAGATACGCAGTATTTT. This translates into CASSPTPSGGADTQYF.

The genes are TRBV19 and TRBJ1-1; D not certain. The CDR3 consists of 12 residues. The germline V and J ends were trimmed by 5 bases and 4 bases, with 8 bases remaining between them. Germline V gives CDR1 LNHDA, CDR2 SQIVND (reference sequence). In nucleotides, the CDR3 is TGTGCCAGTAGTGGTCAATCCACTGAAGCTTTCTTT. Protein sequence: CASSGQSTEAFF.

V and J are TRBV4-1 and TRBJ2-2, with 9 bases identical to TRBD2. The CDR3 is 16 amino acids. Losses at the gene ends were 2 bases for V and 2 bases for J; bases not matched to a gene: 3. Per the germline V gene, CDR1 is MGHRA and CDR2 is YSYEKL. The CDR3 coding sequence is TGCGCCAGCAGCCAAATAGCGGGGGTAAACACCGGGGAGCTGTTTTTT. Protein: CASSQIAGVNTGELFF.

The chain combines TRBV4-3 with TRBJ2-1, with D uncertain. V was clipped by 6 bases and J by 5 bases, with 11 bases between them. CDR3 size: 13 residues. CDR1 and CDR2 from the germline V gene are LGHNA and YSLEER. This CDR3 is CASSHVRDNEQFF. CDR3 nucleotide sequence: TGCGCCAGCAGTCATGTTCGAGACAATGAGCAGTTCTTC.